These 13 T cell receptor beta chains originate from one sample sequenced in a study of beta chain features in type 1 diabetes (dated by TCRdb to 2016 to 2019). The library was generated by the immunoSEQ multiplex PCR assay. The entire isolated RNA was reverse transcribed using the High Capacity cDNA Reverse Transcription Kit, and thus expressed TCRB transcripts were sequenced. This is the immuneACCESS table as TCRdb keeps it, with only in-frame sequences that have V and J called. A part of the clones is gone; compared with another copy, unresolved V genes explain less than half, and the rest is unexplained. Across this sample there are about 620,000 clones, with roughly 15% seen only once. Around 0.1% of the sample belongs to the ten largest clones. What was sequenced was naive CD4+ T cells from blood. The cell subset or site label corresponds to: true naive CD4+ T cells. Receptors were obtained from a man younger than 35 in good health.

CDR3 nucleotide sequence: TGTGCCAGCAGTCCAGCCAGGACCGAAAGGGATACGCAGTATTTT. Translating it yields CASSPARTERDTQYF. The chain couples TRBV28 to TRBJ2-3; D not certain. V was shortened by 5 bases and J by 6 bases, with 18 bases between the two germline ends. Germline-derived CDR1 and CDR2 are MDHEN and SYDVKM. This CDR3 is 15 amino acids long.

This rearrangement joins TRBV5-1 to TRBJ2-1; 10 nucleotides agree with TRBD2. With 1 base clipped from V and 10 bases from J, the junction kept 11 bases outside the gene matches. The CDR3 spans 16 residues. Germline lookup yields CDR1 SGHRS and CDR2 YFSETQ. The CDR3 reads CASSLPLAGELGEQFF. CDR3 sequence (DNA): TGCGCCAGCAGCTTGCCCCTAGCGGGAGAGTTGGGAGAGCAGTTCTTC.

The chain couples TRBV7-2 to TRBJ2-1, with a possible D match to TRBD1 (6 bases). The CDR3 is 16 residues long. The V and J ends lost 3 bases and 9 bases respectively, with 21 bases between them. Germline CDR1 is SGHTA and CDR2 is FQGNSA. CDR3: CASSFGDRYQEPEQFF. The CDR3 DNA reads TGTGCCAGCAGCTTTGGAGACAGGTACCAGGAGCCTGAGCAGTTCTTC. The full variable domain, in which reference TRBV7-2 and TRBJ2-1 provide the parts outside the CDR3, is GAGVSQSPSNKVTEKGKDVELRCDPISGHTALYWYRQSLGQGLEFLIYFQGNSAPDKSGLPSDRFSAERTGGSVSTLTIQRTQQEDSAVYLCASSFGDRYQEPEQFFGPGTRLTVL.

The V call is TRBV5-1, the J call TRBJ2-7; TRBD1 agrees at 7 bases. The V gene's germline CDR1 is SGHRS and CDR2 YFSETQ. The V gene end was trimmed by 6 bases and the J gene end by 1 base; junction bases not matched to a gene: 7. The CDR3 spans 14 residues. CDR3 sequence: CASTDRSSSYEQYF. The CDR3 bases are TGCGCCAGCACGGACAGGAGTAGTTCCTACGAGCAGTACTTC.

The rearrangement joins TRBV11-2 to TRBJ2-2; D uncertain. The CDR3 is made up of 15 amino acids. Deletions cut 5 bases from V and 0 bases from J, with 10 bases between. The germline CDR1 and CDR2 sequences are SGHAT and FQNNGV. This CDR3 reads CASSAPGTNTGELFF. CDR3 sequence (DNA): TGTGCCAGCAGCGCTCCGGGCACGAACACCGGGGAGCTGTTTTTT.

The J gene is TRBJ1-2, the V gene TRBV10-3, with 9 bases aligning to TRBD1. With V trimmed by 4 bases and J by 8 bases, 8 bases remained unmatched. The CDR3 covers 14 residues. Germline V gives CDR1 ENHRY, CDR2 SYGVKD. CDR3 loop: CAISGRDRDSGYTF. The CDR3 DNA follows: TGTGCCATCAGTGGCCGGGACAGGGATTCGGGCTACACCTTC.

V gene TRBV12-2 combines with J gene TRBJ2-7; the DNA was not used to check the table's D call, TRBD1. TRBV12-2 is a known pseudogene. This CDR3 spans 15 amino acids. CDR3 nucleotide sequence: TGTGCAAGTCGCTTAGGCTGGGACAGGGGATACGAGCAGTACTTC. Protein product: CASRLGWDRGYEQYF.

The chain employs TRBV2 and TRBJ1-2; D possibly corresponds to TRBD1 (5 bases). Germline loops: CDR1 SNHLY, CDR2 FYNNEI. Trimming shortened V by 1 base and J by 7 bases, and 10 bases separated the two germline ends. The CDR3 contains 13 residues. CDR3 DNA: TGTGCCAGCAGTGAAGGGGGACGCGGTGGCTACACCTTC. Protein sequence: CASSEGGRGGYTF. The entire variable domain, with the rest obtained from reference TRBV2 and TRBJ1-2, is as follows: EPEVTQTPSHQVTQMGQEVILRCVPISNHLYFYWYRQILGQKVEFLVSFYNNEISEKSEIFDDQFSVERPDGSNFTLKIRSTKLEDSAMYFCASSEGGRGGYTFGSGTRLTVV.

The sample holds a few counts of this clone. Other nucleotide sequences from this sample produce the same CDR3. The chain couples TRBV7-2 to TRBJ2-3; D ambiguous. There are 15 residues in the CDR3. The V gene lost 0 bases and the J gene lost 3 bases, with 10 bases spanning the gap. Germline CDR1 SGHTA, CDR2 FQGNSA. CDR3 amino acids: CASSLARLATDTQYF. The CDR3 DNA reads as TGTGCCAGCAGCTTAGCCCGACTCGCTACAGATACGCAGTATTTT.

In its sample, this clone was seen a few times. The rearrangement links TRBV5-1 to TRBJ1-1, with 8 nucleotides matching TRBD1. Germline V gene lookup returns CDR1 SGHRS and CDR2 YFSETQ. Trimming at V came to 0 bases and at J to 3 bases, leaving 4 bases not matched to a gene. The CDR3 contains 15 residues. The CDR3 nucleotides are TGCGCCAGCAGCTTGGATGCAGGGGGCTACACTGAAGCTTTCTTT. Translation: CASSLDAGGYTEAFF.

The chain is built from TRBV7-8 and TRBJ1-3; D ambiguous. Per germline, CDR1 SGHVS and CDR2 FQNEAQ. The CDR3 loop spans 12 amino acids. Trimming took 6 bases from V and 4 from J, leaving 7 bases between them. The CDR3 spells CASSPAGNTIYF. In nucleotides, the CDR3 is TGTGCCAGCAGTCCGGCGGGAAACACCATATATTTT.

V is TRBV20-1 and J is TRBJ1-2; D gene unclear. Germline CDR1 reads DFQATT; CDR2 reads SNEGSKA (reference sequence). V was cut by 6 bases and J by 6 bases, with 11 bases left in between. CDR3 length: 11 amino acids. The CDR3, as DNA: TGCAGTGCCCGAAGTCTCGATGGCTACACCTTC. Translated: CSARSLDGYTF.

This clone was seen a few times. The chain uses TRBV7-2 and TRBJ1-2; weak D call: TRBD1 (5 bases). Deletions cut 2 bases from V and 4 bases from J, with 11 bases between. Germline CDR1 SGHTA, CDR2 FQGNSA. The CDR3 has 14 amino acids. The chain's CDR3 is CASSLTKGSYGYTF. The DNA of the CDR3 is TGTGCCAGCAGCTTAACAAAGGGGTCCTATGGCTACACCTTC.